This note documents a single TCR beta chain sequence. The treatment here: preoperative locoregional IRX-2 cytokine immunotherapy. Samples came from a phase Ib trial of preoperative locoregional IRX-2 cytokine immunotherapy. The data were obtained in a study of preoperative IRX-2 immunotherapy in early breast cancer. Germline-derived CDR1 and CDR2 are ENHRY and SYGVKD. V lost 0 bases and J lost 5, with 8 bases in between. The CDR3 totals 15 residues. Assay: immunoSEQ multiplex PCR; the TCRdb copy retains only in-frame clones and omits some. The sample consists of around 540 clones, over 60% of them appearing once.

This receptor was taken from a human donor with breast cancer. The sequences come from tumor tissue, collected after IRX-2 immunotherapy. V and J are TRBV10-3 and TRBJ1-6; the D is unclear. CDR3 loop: CAISESAANNSPLHF. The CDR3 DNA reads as TGTGCCATCAGTGAGTCAGCAGCTAATAATTCACCCCTCCACTTT.